Listed here is a single T cell receptor (beta chain). Antigen specificity is unknown. It was with 60 Vbeta and 13 Jbeta primers that the PCR ran. Clones were read by immunoSEQ multiplex PCR, and TCRdb kept only the in-frame ones, dropping some. The table lists under 150,000 clones, less than 10% of them singletons. The entry originates in a study of cytomegalovirus exposure and HLA in healthy donors. The CDR3 consists of 13 residues. Trimming stripped 0 bases from V and 5 bases from J, with 7 bases between. Germline CDR1 SNHLY, CDR2 FYNNEI. Findings and caveats of the study: Trimming of TCR beta V- and J-genes showed a link, identified in a later analysis, to a missense DCLRE1C variant. Previously analyzed data showed that most TCR beta V segments were productive at a frequency of about 87% or about 30%. Common viral pathogens were later found to be apparently linked to several of the most significant clusters. Excluded: some indistinguishable V segments such as TRBV6-2 and TRBV6-3.

The sequenced sample was PBMCs. This sequence joins TRBV2 and TRBJ1-2; no clear D. The receptor was isolated from a male donor in good health and CMV-seronegative. This chain's CDR3 is CASSEAPQYGYTF. DNA for the CDR3: TGTGCCAGCAGTGAAGCTCCTCAGTATGGCTACACCTTC. Full variable domain (rest looked up from reference TRBV2 and TRBJ1-2): EPEVTQTPSHQVTQMGQEVILRCVPISNHLYFYWYRQILGQKVEFLVSFYNNEISEKSEIFDDQFSVERPDGSNFTLKIRSTKLEDSAMYFCASSEAPQYGYTFGSGTRLTVV.